Following are 21 T cell receptor beta chains from one sample sequenced in a study of T cells in Graves' hyperthyroidism and ophthalmopathy. Amplification of TCR beta CDR3 regions was performed using RNA transcripts as template. The study used the HTBI primer set for a first-round RT-PCR of the TCR CDR3. TCRdb itself ran the multiplex PCR reads through MiXCR, one entry per CDR3 protein. The data contain 650,000 to 750,000 distinct CDR3 sequences, roughly 15% of them singletons. Sequencing was carried out using blood. The receptors stem from a woman aged 18-30 years with Graves' hyperthyroidism.

This clonotype was picked up many times. The V and J genes are TRBV2 and TRBJ1-4; D is unclear. This CDR3 comprises 12 residues. Germline CDR1 is SNHLY and CDR2 is FYNNEI. V was pared by 8 bases and J by 5 bases, with 9 bases between. Written as DNA, the CDR3 is TGTGCCAGCGCTCGGTCGAATGAAAAACTGTTTTTT. It yields the protein CASARSNEKLFF.

This clonotype has at least ten counts. The V call is TRBV6-2 or TRBV6-3, the J call TRBJ1-1, with D possibly matching TRBD1 (6 bases). Germline CDR1 reads MNHEY; CDR2 reads SVGEGT. This CDR3 is built from 15 residues. The germline V and J ends were trimmed by 2 bases and 5 bases, with 15 bases remaining between them. CDR3 region: CASSYQGHKTTEAFF. The CDR3 DNA reads as TGTGCCAGCAGTTACCAGGGACACAAGACGACTGAAGCTTTCTTT.

The chain has TRBV4-1 and TRBJ2-7, with 9 positions matching TRBD1. From germline, CDR1 is MGHRA and CDR2 YSYEKL. There are 16 residues in the CDR3. Trimming at V came to 3 bases and at J to 1 base, leaving 7 bases not matched to a gene. CDR3 nucleotides: TGCGCCAGCAGCCATAGTTTACAGGGGGCATCCTACGAGCAGTACTTC. Its protein is CASSHSLQGASYEQYF.

This clonotype appeared many times. The rearrangement joins TRBV30 to TRBJ2-2; D is undetermined. With 3 bases removed from V and 8 bases from J, the gap between germline ends came to 7 bases. Germline CDR1 is GTSNPN and CDR2 is SVGIG (reference sequence). The CDR3 contains 11 residues. The CDR3 is CAWSVLGELFF. The CDR3 coding sequence is TGTGCCTGGAGCGTCCTGGGGGAGCTGTTTTTT.

This clonotype came up many times. CDR3 amino acids: CASSHPPRSYEQYF. The CDR3 DNA is TGTGCCAGCAGTCACCCGCCGAGGAGCTACGAGCAGTACTTC. V and J are TRBV12-3 or TRBV12-4 and TRBJ2-7, with D unresolved. V lost 5 bases to trimming and J lost 3 bases, with 14 bases between them. The CDR3 has 14 residues.

This clonotype was seen ten or more times. V and J are TRBV7-9 and TRBJ2-1; TRBD2 matches 7 bases. Germline CDR1 SEHNR, CDR2 FQNEAQ (reference sequence). V gave up 5 bases and J gave up 8 bases; unmatched junction bases: 12. The CDR3 length is 15 residues. The CDR3 coding sequence is TGTGCCAGCAGCCCTGGACTAGGATGGATCGATGAGCAGTTCTTC. This codes for CASSPGLGWIDEQFF.

This clonotype has at least ten counts. CDR3 nucleotide sequence: TGTGCCAGCTCCTTTGACAGGAACAATCAGCCCCAGCATTTT. Amino acids: CASSFDRNNQPQHF. The genes are TRBV18 and TRBJ1-5; D possibly corresponds to TRBD1 (6 bases). The V end was cut by 6 bases, the J end by 3 bases, with 12 bases between. This CDR3 is 14 amino acids long. CDR1 and CDR2 (germline): KGHSH, LQKENI.

The V and J genes are TRBV4-2 and TRBJ1-1, with D unresolved. Germline V gene sequence: CDR1 LGHNA, CDR2 YNFKEQ. The CDR3 has 14 amino acids. Deletions cut 4 bases from V and 0 bases from J, with 9 bases between. CDR3 nucleotides: TGTGCCAGCAGCCCAAACGCCTTGAACACTGAAGCTTTCTTT. Protein product: CASSPNALNTEAFF.

This clonotype was counted ten times or more. The rearrangement links TRBV30 to TRBJ2-5; the D gene is possibly TRBD2 (5 bases). There are 15 residues in the CDR3. Germline values: CDR1 GTSNPN, CDR2 SVGIG (reference sequence). Trimming took off 5 bases at V and 5 bases at J, with 21 bases between the two ends. CDR3 in DNA: TGTGCCTGGCAACCGGGGTCCAATAGTATGGAGACCCAGTACTTC. This sequence encodes CAWQPGSNSMETQYF.

This clonotype has more than one count but fewer than ten. The CDR3 DNA sequence: TGTGCCAGCAGTCCCGCTCGCTACAGCACAGATACGCAGTATTTT. Translation gives CASSPARYSTDTQYF. The rearrangement joins TRBV6-2 or TRBV6-3 to TRBJ2-3; D is unclear. The V end lost 5 bases, the J end lost 0 bases, and 12 bases lay between the germline ends. The germline V gene has CDR1 MNHEY and CDR2 SVGEGT. The CDR3 loop spans 15 amino acids.

This clonotype appeared a few times. V gene TRBV5-1 combines with J gene TRBJ2-7; unclear D gene. V dropped 4 bases and J dropped 3 bases, with 14 bases sitting between them. The CDR3 has 14 residues. The V gene's germline CDR1 is SGHRS and CDR2 YFSETQ. DNA for the CDR3: TGCGCCAGCAGCCCGGTCAACCGTCACTACGAGCAGTACTTC. Protein product: CASSPVNRHYEQYF.

The sample holds a few counts of this clonotype. This chain uses TRBV7-3 with TRBJ2-1, with D hard to call. Germline V lookup: CDR1 SGHTA, CDR2 FQGTGA. The V end lost 0 bases, the J end lost 9 bases, and 12 bases lay between the germline ends. There are 14 residues in the CDR3. The CDR3 loop is CASSLTSGKAEQFF. The DNA for the CDR3 is TGTGCCAGCAGCTTAACCTCCGGCAAGGCTGAGCAGTTCTTC. Based on the CDR3 plus reference TRBV7-3 and TRBJ2-1, the full variable domain is GAGVSQTPSNKVTEKGKYVELRCDPISGHTALYWYRQSLGQGPEFLIYFQGTGAADDSGLPNDRFFAVRPEGSVSTLKIQRTERGDSAVYLCASSLTSGKAEQFFGPGTRLTVL.

The gene calls are TRBV10-3 and TRBJ1-3; perhaps TRBD1 as D (5 bases). Germline V CDR1 and CDR2: ENHRY, SYGVKD. The CDR3 covers 14 residues. The V gene lost 3 bases and the J gene lost 1 base, with 7 bases spanning the gap. For the CDR3, the DNA is TGTGCCATCAGTGAATGGGGGTCTGGAAACACCATATATTTT. This translates into CAISEWGSGNTIYF.

The table lists this clonotype with many counts. This chain uses TRBV20-1 with TRBJ2-7; D remains unclear. The CDR3 runs 14 residues. Germline CDR1 and CDR2: DFQATT and SNEGSKA (reference sequence). Trimming left V 2 bases short and J 0 bases short, with 11 bases between. This CDR3 reads CSARSPDNSYEQYF. Here the CDR3 DNA reads TGCAGTGCTAGATCGCCAGATAACTCCTACGAGCAGTACTTC.

This clonotype has just a few counts. V gene TRBV11-2 combines with J gene TRBJ1-2; 7 bases map to TRBD1. CDR1 SGHAT and CDR2 FQNNGV come from the germline V gene. The trim removed 11 bases at V and 3 bases at J, leaving 21 bases unmatched. This CDR3 region has 17 residues. The CDR3 here is CAGRRGRGGGDHYGYTF. Written as DNA, the CDR3 is TGTGCCGGCCGACGCGGGCGAGGGGGCGGTGATCACTATGGCTACACCTTC.

The V and J genes are TRBV4-3 and TRBJ2-5; 11 positions match TRBD2. The ends lost 4 bases at V and 5 bases at J; junction bases unmatched: 12. Germline CDR1 is LGHNA and CDR2 is YSLEER. There are 17 residues in the CDR3. CDR3 amino acids: CASSPRLAGKEVETQYF. CDR3 sequence (DNA): TGCGCCAGCAGCCCGCGACTAGCGGGGAAAGAGGTCGAGACCCAGTACTTC.

V gene TRBV6-5 combines with J gene TRBJ2-5; no reliable D call. The CDR3 totals 13 residues. Per the germline V gene, CDR1 is MNHEY and CDR2 is SVGAGI. The V gene lost 2 bases and the J gene lost 2 bases, with 6 bases spanning the gap. The CDR3 nucleotides are TGTGCCAGCAGTTACCCGAGACAAGAGACCCAGTACTTC. Protein sequence: CASSYPRQETQYF.

The sample holds many counts of this clonotype. The chain employs TRBV7-9 and TRBJ1-2; 7 bases fit TRBD1. The CDR3 has 16 residues. V shed 1 base and J 4 bases; nucleotides not matched to a gene: 9. Germline assignment: CDR1 SEHNR and CDR2 FQNEAQ (reference sequence). CDR3 nucleotide sequence: TGTGCCAGCAGCTTAGAGGGGGCGCGGTCTAGCTATGGCTACACCTTC. Residues: CASSLEGARSSYGYTF.

In this sample, this clonotype turned up many times. The V call is TRBV20-1, the J call TRBJ1-1; no firm D call. V gave up 5 bases and J gave up 11 bases, with 15 bases separating them. The length of the CDR3 is 11 residues. CDR1 DFQATT and CDR2 SNEGSKA come from the germline V gene (reference sequence). CDR3 in amino acids: CSARYGPRAFF. The CDR3 bases are TGCAGTGCTCGATACGGTCCTCGGGCTTTCTTT.

As concerns this clonotype: This may come from a read error, since a much larger clone is one base off. The CDR3 sequence: CASSLSGGLVGEKLFF. As DNA, the CDR3 is TGTGCCAGCAGTTTAAGCGGTGGGCTGGTGGGGGAAAAACTGTTTTTT. The rearrangement joins TRBV28 to TRBJ1-4; D not resolved. There are 16 residues in the CDR3. V lost 2 bases and J 8 bases, leaving 18 bases between the germline ends. Germline assignment: CDR1 MDHEN and CDR2 SYDVKM.

This clonotype was observed many times. V usage is TRBV7-2 and J usage is TRBJ1-1; TRBD1 might be the D (5 bases). This CDR3 has 16 amino acids. V lost 3 bases to trimming and J lost 0 bases, with 14 bases between them. The germline CDR1 and CDR2 sequences are SGHTA and FQGNSA. In nucleotides, the CDR3 is TGTGCCAGCAGCTTGTTGGGGGAGGGTTTGAACACTGAAGCTTTCTTT. This sequence encodes CASSLLGEGLNTEAFF.